This T cell receptor (beta chain) was observed in a study of response to subunit inactivated influenza vaccine. The study's findings and limits: A suggestion made by the authors is that each seasonal influenza vaccination recruits few new T cells.

Comment on this clonotype: Its antigen is currently unknown.

In TCRdb, the RT-PCR reads were re-called with MiXCR into one record per CDR3 protein. The table lists about 520,000 distinct CDR3 sequences, around 7.7% of them singletons, with roughly 13% in the top ten. The germline V and J ends were trimmed by 6 bases and 0 bases, with 17 bases remaining between them. Germline V gives CDR1 LNHDA, CDR2 SQIVND (reference sequence). This CDR3 region has 17 residues. The sequencing used PBMCs from blood, collected around 25 months after vaccination. The sequence came from a man in his fifties or sixties who received an inactivated influenza vaccine. The chain couples TRBV19 to TRBJ2-2; D possibly uses TRBD1 or TRBD2 (6 bases each). In nucleotides, the CDR3 is TGTGCCAGTAGAACGGGGGACATCCCGTCGAACACCGGGGAGCTGTTTTTT. Encoded protein: CASRTGDIPSNTGELFF. Drawing the rest from reference TRBV19 and TRBJ2-2, the complete variable domain is DGGITQSPKYLFRKEGQNVTLSCEQNLNHDAMYWYRQDPGQGLRLIYYSQIVNDFQKGDIAEGYSVSREKKESFPLTVTSAQKNPTAFYLCASRTGDIPSNTGELFFGEGSRLTVL.